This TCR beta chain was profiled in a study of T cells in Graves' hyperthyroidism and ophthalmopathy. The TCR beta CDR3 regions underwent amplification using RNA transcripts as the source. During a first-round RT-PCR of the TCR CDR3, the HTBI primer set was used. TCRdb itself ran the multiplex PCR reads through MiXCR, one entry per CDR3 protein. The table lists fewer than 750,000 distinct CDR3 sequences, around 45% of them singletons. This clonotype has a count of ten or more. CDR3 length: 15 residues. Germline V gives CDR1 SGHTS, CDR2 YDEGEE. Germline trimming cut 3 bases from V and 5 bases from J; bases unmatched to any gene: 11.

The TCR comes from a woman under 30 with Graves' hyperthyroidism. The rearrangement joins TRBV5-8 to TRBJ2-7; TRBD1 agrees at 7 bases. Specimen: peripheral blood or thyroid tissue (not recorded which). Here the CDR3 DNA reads TGTGCCAGCAGCTCGACAGGGTTCATGTCGAACGAGCAGTACTTC. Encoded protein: CASSSTGFMSNEQYF.